One sample yielded the 25 T cell receptor beta chains listed below, sequenced in a study of T cell clonality in common variable immunodeficiency. The repertoire was sequenced with immunoSEQ multiplex PCR; TCRdb's copy has only in-frame clones and lacks some. Recorded here are 40,000 to 45,000 clones, none singletons. Sequenced sample: peripheral blood mononuclear cells. Receptors were obtained from a person between 18 and 70 years old in good health.

This clone has a count of ten or more. The read finishes 3 residues shy of the CDR3 end, and the germline J gene is used to complete it. This chain uses TRBV14 with TRBJ2-1; 7 bases are shared with TRBD2. From germline, CDR1 is SGHDN and CDR2 FVKESK. The junction had 16 bases not matched to a gene; V was cut back by 3 bases and J by 8 bases. This CDR3 comprises 17 residues. The CDR3 loop is CASSHDLPWGGTDEQFF. The sequenced CDR3 bases are TGTGCCAGCAGCCATGACCTACCGTGGGGGGGAACCGATGAG.

The sample holds many counts of this clone. The CDR3 end is not reached by the read, which stops 3 residues before it; the germline J gene fills it in. The chain links TRBV19 to TRBJ1-6, with TRBD1 matching over 7 bases. Per germline, CDR1 LNHDA and CDR2 SQIVND (reference sequence). The J segment lost 6 bases and the V segment lost 3 bases, leaving 5 bases of the junction unmatched. The CDR3 totals 15 residues. The covered CDR3 bases are TGTGCCAGTAGTATTGCGGCAGGGGGTAATTCACCC. It encodes CASSIAAGGNSP. The entire CDR3 is CASSIAAGGNSPLHF. Variable domain in full (rest from reference TRBV19 and TRBJ1-6): DGGITQSPKYLFRKEGQNVTLSCEQNLNHDAMYWYRQDPGQGLRLIYYSQIVNDFQKGDIAEGYSVSREKKESFPLTVTSAQKNPTAFYLCASSIAAGGNSPLHFGNGTRLTVT.

This clone was seen many times. Coverage ceases 3 residues before the CDR3 finishes, and the germline J gene fills in the end. The chain joins TRBV12-3 or TRBV12-4 to TRBJ1-2; TRBD1 agrees at 8 bases. The CDR3 totals 13 residues. Incomplete CDR3 DNA: TGTGCCAGCAGTCCCGGACAGGGATTCGGC. It translates to CASSPGQGFG. The full CDR3 protein reads CASSPGQGFGYTF.

In this sample, this clone turned up many times. With the read ending 3 residues before the CDR3 end, the germline J gene is used to fill in that end. The chain uses TRBV29-1 and TRBJ2-7; 9 positions agree with TRBD1. Germline V CDR1 and CDR2: SQVTM, ANQGSEA. The CDR3 covers 13 residues. Trimming cost V 6 bases and J 1 base; bases outside gene matches: 4. CDR3: CSVATGGSYEQYF. The part of the CDR3 DNA that was read is TGCAGCGTCGCGACAGGGGGGTCCTACGAG.

The sample holds many counts of this clone. This CDR3 reads CASSPFGGSTDTQYF. The covered CDR3 bases are TGTGCCAGCAGTCCCTTCGGGGGGTCCACAGATACG. The chain recombines TRBV5-4 with TRBJ2-3; 7 bases align to TRBD2. The read terminates 3 residues ahead of where the CDR3 ends, so the germline J gene completes it. This CDR3 comprises 15 residues. The germline V gene has CDR1 SGHNT and CDR2 YYREEE (reference sequence). The V gene end was trimmed by 5 bases and the J gene end by 2 bases; junction bases not matched to a gene: 8.

This clone was seen many times. The read terminates 3 residues before the CDR3 end, so the remaining end is supplied by the germline J gene. The chain recombines TRBV5-4 with TRBJ2-3, with 7 bases identical to TRBD2. The CDR3 is made up of 14 amino acids. The V gene's germline CDR1 is SGHNT and CDR2 YYREEE (reference sequence). J was trimmed by 1 base and V by 4 bases; bases with no gene match: 3. The part of the CDR3 DNA that was read is TGTGCCAGCAGCAGGGGAGGGGGCACAGATACG. Encoded protein: CASSRGGGTDT. The full CDR3 sequence reads CASSRGGGTDTQYF.

The table lists this clone with many counts. The read ends 3 residues early relative to the CDR3; the germline J gene fills the gap. V and J are TRBV10-3 and TRBJ2-1, with 9 bases matching TRBD2. Germline V gene data show CDR1 as ENHRY and CDR2 as SYGVKD. V was pared by 6 bases and J by 0 bases, with 6 bases of the junction left unmatched. The CDR3 is 16 amino acids. The CDR3 region is CAIRSSGGDSYNEQFF. Partial CDR3 DNA: TGTGCCATCAGGAGTAGCGGGGGCGACTCCTACAATGAG.

This clone was seen repeatedly, ten times or more. The read ends 3 residues early relative to the CDR3; the germline J gene fills the gap. The chain links TRBV18 to TRBJ2-7; D not certain. This CDR3 is built from 11 residues. In germline, CDR1 is KGHSH, CDR2 LQKENI. V was cut by 4 bases and J by 5 bases, with 6 bases left in between. CDR3 DNA (partial): TGTGCCAGCTCACTCAAGGACGAG. Translating it yields CASSLKDE. The full-length CDR3 reads as CASSLKDEQYF. The full variable domain, its missing parts supplied by reference TRBV18 and TRBJ2-7, is NAGVMQNPRHLVRRRGQEARLRCSPMKGHSHVYWYRQLPEEGLKFMVYLQKENIIDESGMPKERFSAEFPKEGPSILRIQQVVRGDSAAYFCASSLKDEQYFGPGTRLTVT.

This clone was seen at least ten times. The read is 3 residues too short to cover the CDR3 end, so that end is filled in from the germline J gene. The rearrangement links TRBV5-4 to TRBJ2-5; 8 bases are a match to TRBD2. The CDR3 covers 15 residues. Unmatched junction bases numbered 2, after V lost 0 bases and J lost 1 base. Germline loops: CDR1 SGHNT, CDR2 YYREEE (reference sequence). The CDR3 loop reads CASSLVLAGQETQYF. The part of the CDR3 DNA that was read is TGTGCCAGCAGCTTGGTGCTAGCGGGCCAAGAGACC.

Many counts were recorded for this clone. The DNA ends 3 residues before the CDR3 does, and the rest of the CDR3 is filled in from the germline J gene. V and J are TRBV20-1 and TRBJ2-5; 10 positions match TRBD2. The germline V gene encodes CDR1 DFQATT and CDR2 SNEGSKA (reference sequence). The CDR3 totals 13 residues. V was clipped by 8 bases and J by 5 bases; unmatched bases: 8. The CDR3 DNA, read in part, is TGCAGTAAAAGCGGGGGGGCCGTGGAGACC. This gives the protein CSKSGGAVET. The whole CDR3 is CSKSGGAVETQYF.

This clone was counted ten times or more. From the germline J gene comes the end of the CDR3, since the read stops 3 residues before it. This chain connects TRBV7-6 to TRBJ2-5; D might be TRBD2 (6 bases). CDR1 is SGHVS and CDR2 is FNYEAQ in the germline V gene. V shed 5 bases and J shed 5 bases, with 12 bases lying between them. The length of the CDR3 is 13 residues. The sequenced CDR3 bases are TGTGCCAGCAGCAACAGGCGGGGCGAGACC. Protein: CASSNRRGET. The complete CDR3 protein is CASSNRRGETQYF.

This clone was counted many times. The CDR3 loop is CRGSGGGAPPGANVLTF. The covered CDR3 bases are TGCAGGGGAAGCGGGGGGGGAGCCCCTCCTGGGGCCAACGTC. The V call is TRBV20-1, the J call TRBJ2-6, with TRBD2 matching 10 bases. The read ends 3 residues shy of where the CDR3 ends; the end is completed using the germline J gene. The length of the CDR3 is 17 residues. The germline V gene encodes CDR1 DFQATT and CDR2 SNEGSKA (reference sequence).

This clone was counted ten times or more. The read is 3 residues too short to cover the CDR3 end, so that end is filled in from the germline J gene. The chain employs TRBV6-1 and TRBJ1-1; maybe TRBD1 (5 bases). Trimming took 2 bases from V and 5 from J, leaving 12 bases between them. CDR1 is MNHNS, CDR2 SASEGT, per germline. This CDR3 has 14 amino acids. CDR3 loop: CASSELSTGTEAFF. The sequenced part of the CDR3 DNA is TGTGCCAGCAGTGAATTAAGTACAGGTACTGAA.

To note about this clone: This may come from a read error, since a much larger clone is one base off. The CDR3 goes on 3 residues after the read ends, and that part is filled in from the germline J gene. The chain has TRBV7-2 and TRBJ2-5; 8 bases map to TRBD1. V shed 4 bases and J 4 bases; nucleotides not matched to a gene: 2. There are 13 residues in the CDR3. Germline values: CDR1 SGHTA, CDR2 FQGNSA. CDR3 loop: CASSSGQGETQYF. Incomplete CDR3 DNA: TGTGCCAGCAGCTCTGGACAGGGAGAGACC.

There are many counts of this clone. The read gets to within 3 residues of the CDR3 end, and the germline J gene fills in the rest. V and J are TRBV9 and TRBJ1-1; possible D gene TRBD1, 6 bases. CDR1 is SGDLS, CDR2 YYNGEE, per germline. There are 14 residues in the CDR3. The V and J ends lost 3 bases and 3 bases respectively, with 12 bases between them. CDR3 region: CASSATGLDTEAFF. The DNA read from the CDR3 is TGTGCCAGCAGCGCCACAGGGTTGGACACTGAA.

At least ten counts were recorded for this clone. The CDR3 end lies 3 residues beyond the end of the read and is filled in from the germline J gene. The J gene is TRBJ1-5, the V gene TRBV20-1; D perhaps matches TRBD1 (6 bases). Germline V CDR1 and CDR2: DFQATT, SNEGSKA (reference sequence). The CDR3 sequence is 19 residues long. V lost 5 bases and J lost 4, with 30 bases in between. This chain's CDR3 is CSASDTQGGSWGLNQPQHF. CDR3 bases read: TGCAGTGCTTCGGATACACAGGGAGGGAGTTGGGGGCTGAATCAGCCC.

This clone was seen many times. CDR3 protein: CSASRSYPGSSYNSPLHF. Partial CDR3 DNA: TGCAGTGCTAGTAGGTCCTATCCGGGGAGCTCCTATAATTCACCC. This chain uses TRBV20-1 with TRBJ1-6; D remains ambiguous. The read comes to an end 3 residues before the CDR3 does, leaving the germline J gene to fill in the end. Trimming took 3 bases from V and 0 from J, leaving 18 bases between them. This CDR3 contains 18 residues. Germline V gene sequence: CDR1 DFQATT, CDR2 SNEGSKA (reference sequence).

This clone was counted at least ten times. Coverage ceases 3 residues before the CDR3 finishes, and the germline J gene fills in the end. The V and J genes are TRBV28 and TRBJ1-1; D is uncertain. Between the trimmed V and J ends, which lost 3 bases and 7 bases, there was a span of 6 bases. The V gene's germline CDR1 is MDHEN and CDR2 SYDVKM. This CDR3 has 11 residues. CDR3 bases read: TGTGCCAGCAGTTTCACAAGTGAA. As protein: CASSFTSE. The CDR3 in full is CASSFTSEAFF.

This clone has more than one count but fewer than ten. Germline is not matched at one junction end, which may reflect a read error. The CDR3 is cut off 3 residues early in the read; its end comes from the germline J gene. J is TRBJ2-7 and V is TRBV7-2; 11 positions match TRBD2. This CDR3 region has 16 residues. Germline V lookup: CDR1 SGHTA, CDR2 FQGNSA. CDR3 residues: CASSLAGTSGACEQYF. CDR3 DNA, as far as it was read: TGTGCCAGCAGCCTAGCCGGGACTAGCGGCGCCTGCGAG.

The table lists this clone with a few counts. The CDR3 end falls 3 residues outside the read, so it is completed with the germline J gene. Different DNA sequences within this sample yield the same CDR3. The chain joins TRBV18 to TRBJ2-7, with TRBD2 matching over 13 bases. The CDR3 consists of 18 residues. The germline CDR1 and CDR2 sequences are KGHSH and LQKENI. The V and J ends lost 6 bases and 0 bases, in that order; junction bases with no gene match: 11. The CDR3 loop reads CASSPRGLAGAYSYEQYF. The CDR3 DNA, read in part, is TGTGCCAGCTCCCCCCGCGGACTAGCGGGGGCCTACTCCTACGAG. The full variable domain, completed using reference TRBV18 and TRBJ2-7, is NAGVMQNPRHLVRRRGQEARLRCSPMKGHSHVYWYRQLPEEGLKFMVYLQKENIIDESGMPKERFSAEFPKEGPSILRIQQVVRGDSAAYFCASSPRGLAGAYSYEQYFGPGTRLTVT.

This clone was observed many times. The CDR3 is cut off 3 residues early in the read; its end comes from the germline J gene. This chain links TRBV5-1 with TRBJ1-6; 8 bases fit TRBD1. Germline CDR1 and CDR2: SGHRS and YFSETQ. This CDR3 spans 14 amino acids. The CDR3 DNA, read in part, is TGCGCCAGCAGCACAGGACAGGGCTCCGGCACC. Protein: CASSTGQGSGT. The CDR3 as a whole reads CASSTGQGSGTLHF.

This clone was observed at least ten times. Read sequence stops 3 residues before the CDR3 end, and the germline J gene provides the missing end. The genes are TRBV7-3 and TRBJ2-1; TRBD1 is a possible D gene (6 bases). V was pared by 4 bases and J by 8 bases, with 18 bases between. The V gene's germline CDR1 is SGHTA and CDR2 FQGTGA. The CDR3 spans 15 residues. The covered CDR3 bases are TGTGCCAGCAGCTCACCCCATTACAGGGTCCATGAG. It specifies CASSSPHYRVHE. The entire CDR3 is CASSSPHYRVHEQFF.

This clone was seen only a few times. The read terminates 3 residues ahead of where the CDR3 ends, so the germline J gene completes it. This specimen includes other DNA sequences encoding the same CDR3. This chain joins TRBV6-2 or TRBV6-3 and TRBJ1-5; D is undetermined. V dropped 2 bases and J dropped 3 bases, with 11 bases sitting between them. The CDR3 consists of 15 residues. CDR1 is MNHEY, CDR2 SVGEGT, per germline. CDR3 protein: CASSYTGQFNQPQHF. The covered CDR3 bases are TGTGCCAGCAGTTACACTGGGCAGTTCAATCAGCCC.

In its sample, this clone was seen many times. The read gets to within 3 residues of the CDR3 end, and the germline J gene fills in the rest. V is TRBV12-3 or TRBV12-4 and J is TRBJ1-6; 8 bases fit TRBD1. Trimming cost V 6 bases and J 9 bases; bases outside gene matches: 7. The CDR3 covers 14 residues. CDR3 residues: CASSPDRVFSPLHF. CDR3 DNA, as far as it was read: TGTGCCAGCAGCCCGGACAGGGTGTTTTCACCC.

At least ten counts were recorded for this clone. The CDR3 end lies 3 residues beyond the end of the read and is filled in from the germline J gene. This chain uses TRBV7-3 with TRBJ2-2; perhaps TRBD1 as D (6 bases). V shed 5 bases and J shed 5 bases, with 24 bases lying between them. Looked up from germline, CDR1 is SGHTA and CDR2 is FQGTGA. The length of the CDR3 is 18 residues. CDR3 sequence reads: CASSPSLDSFLSTGELFF. The DNA read from the CDR3 is TGTGCCAGCAGCCCTTCCCTGGACAGTTTTTTGTCGACCGGGGAG.